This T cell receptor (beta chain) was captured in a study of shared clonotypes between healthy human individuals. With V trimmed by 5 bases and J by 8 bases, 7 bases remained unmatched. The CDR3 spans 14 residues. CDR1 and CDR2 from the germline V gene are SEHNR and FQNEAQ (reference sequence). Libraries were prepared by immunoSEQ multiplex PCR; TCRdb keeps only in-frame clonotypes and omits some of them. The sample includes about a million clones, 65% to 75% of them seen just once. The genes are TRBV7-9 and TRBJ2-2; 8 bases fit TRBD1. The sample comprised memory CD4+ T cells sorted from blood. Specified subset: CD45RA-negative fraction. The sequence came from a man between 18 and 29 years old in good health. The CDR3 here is CASSVQGAPGELFF. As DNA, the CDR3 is TGTGCCAGCAGCGTCCAGGGGGCCCCGGGGGAGCTGTTTTTT.